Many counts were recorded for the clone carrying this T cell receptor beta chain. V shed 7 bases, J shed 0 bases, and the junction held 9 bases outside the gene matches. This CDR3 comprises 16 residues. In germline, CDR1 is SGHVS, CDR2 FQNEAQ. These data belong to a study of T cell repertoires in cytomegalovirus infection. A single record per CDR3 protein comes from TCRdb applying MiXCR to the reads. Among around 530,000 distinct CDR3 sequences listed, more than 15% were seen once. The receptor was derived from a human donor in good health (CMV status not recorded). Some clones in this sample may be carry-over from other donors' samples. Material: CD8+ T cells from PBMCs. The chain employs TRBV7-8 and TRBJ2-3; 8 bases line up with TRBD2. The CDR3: CASNSGAHPSTDTQYF. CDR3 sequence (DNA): TGTGCCAGCAATAGCGGGGCCCACCCCAGCACAGATACGCAGTATTTT.